This TCR beta chain was retrieved from a study of cytotoxic CD8 clonotypes in ibrutinib-treated CLL. Study summary: An average of about 250,000 productive templates and approximately 90,000 productive rearrangements was obtained per sample. Points from the study as a whole: Circulating CD8+ T-cell counts were tracked by baseline clonality, which exceeded that of age-matched healthy donors. Clonality showed a rise at ibrutinib response that reversed toward baseline at progression.

Details on this clone: The antigen remains unidentified.

The CDR3 is made up of 16 amino acids. Germline V lookup: CDR1 SGHTA, CDR2 FQGNSA. Trimming at V came to 1 base and at J to 4 bases, leaving 6 bases not matched to a gene. The intended depth for sequencing was 1 in 200,000 to 1 in 1 million T cells. Profiling relied on immunoSEQ multiplex PCR, and the TCRdb table lists in-frame clones only, not all of them. The sample lists 150,000 to 200,000 clones, about four fifths occurring once. The receptor was isolated from a human donor with chronic lymphocytic leukemia. This chain connects TRBV7-2 to TRBJ2-5, with 10 bases matching TRBD2. The sample in question was PBMCs, obtained after 12 months of ibrutinib treatment. CDR3: CASSLGGLAGAETQYF. For the CDR3, the DNA is TGTGCCAGCAGCTTAGGGGGGCTAGCGGGAGCAGAGACCCAGTACTTC.